This passage covers 20 T cell receptor beta chains from one sample sequenced in a study of long-term antiretroviral therapy in people with HIV. It was version v3.0 of the immunoSEQ assay that was run at survey level. Produced via immunoSEQ multiplex PCR; TCRdb's table is partial and in-frame only. The table lists 15,000 or so clones, over 70% of them singletons, with approximately 9% in the top ten. Sequencing was performed on unsorted PBMCs, taken 0.3 years before starting antiretroviral therapy. The receptors come from a man aged 45-65 years with HIV.

The V gene is TRBV6-1, the J gene TRBJ1-1, with 8 bases identical to TRBD1. CDR1 MNHNS and CDR2 SASEGT come from the germline V gene. The CDR3 runs to 14 residues. The J segment lost 4 bases and the V segment lost 6 bases, leaving 7 bases of the junction unmatched. CDR3 bases: TGTGCCAGCAGGGTTGGGGGGACAGGCACTGAAGCTTTCTTT. This codes for CASRVGGTGTEAFF.

The genes are TRBV27 and TRBJ1-5; D remains unclear. Germline CDR1 MNHEY, CDR2 SMNVEV (reference sequence). The ends were cut back, 5 bases at V and 2 bases at J, with 10 bases in the middle. CDR3 length equals 14 residues. This CDR3 is CASSRSMGNQPQHF. The CDR3 DNA follows: TGTGCCAGCAGTCGCTCTATGGGCAATCAGCCCCAGCATTTT.

V and J are TRBV2 and TRBJ2-2; D perhaps matches TRBD2 (5 bases). Germline lookup yields CDR1 SNHLY and CDR2 FYNNEI. This CDR3 is 14 amino acids long. The V end lost 5 bases, the J end lost 4 bases, and 11 bases lay between the germline ends. CDR3 nucleotides: TGTGCCAGCAGTTCCGGACTCCGCACCGGGGAGCTGTTTTTT. This translates into CASSSGLRTGELFF.

This chain uses TRBV30 with TRBJ1-5, with D possibly matching TRBD1 (5 bases). The germline CDR1 and CDR2 sequences are GTSNPN and SVGIG (reference sequence). Deletions cut 4 bases from V and 4 bases from J, with 14 bases between. CDR3 length: 14 amino acids. The CDR3 spells CAWNMGLGNQPQHF. The CDR3 coding sequence is TGTGCCTGGAACATGGGACTCGGGAATCAGCCCCAGCATTTT.

This clone has a single count. At one end, the junction sequence differs from germline, possibly due to a read error. The chain is built from TRBV5-1 and TRBJ1-2; the match to TRBD1 covers 9 bases. The CDR3 spans 15 residues. Germline V gene lookup returns CDR1 SGHRS and CDR2 YFSETQ. The CDR3 here is CASSMGTGRNFGYTF. CDR3 in DNA: TGCGCCAGCAGCATGGGGACAGGGAGGAACTTTGGCTACACCTTC.

This chain links TRBV14 with TRBJ2-5; 9 bases are a match to TRBD2. J was trimmed by 3 bases and V by 6 bases; bases with no gene match: 8. The V gene's germline CDR1 is SGHDN and CDR2 FVKESK. CDR3 length equals 15 residues. CDR3 protein: CASSLLRTSEETQYF. CDR3 DNA: TGTGCCAGCAGTCTCCTCCGGACTAGCGAAGAGACCCAGTACTTC.

CDR3 nucleotides: TGTGCCAGCAGTTCCTCCGGGACAGGGGCAATTGAAGCTTTCTTT. Protein sequence: CASSSSGTGAIEAFF. The gene calls are TRBV27 and TRBJ1-1; 10 nucleotides align to TRBD1. The V and J ends lost 4 bases and 7 bases, in that order; junction bases with no gene match: 9. The CDR3 runs 15 residues. Germline V gene data show CDR1 as MNHEY and CDR2 as SMNVEV (reference sequence).

The rearrangement links TRBV21-1 to TRBJ2-1; the table gives TRBD2 as D, unverified against the DNA. TRBV21-1 is given as a pseudogene. The CDR3 is made up of 16 amino acids. The CDR3 DNA reads as TGTGCCAGCAGCATTCCACTAGCGGCCTCCTACAATGAGCAGTTCTTC. Translated: CASSIPLAASYNEQFF.

The chain recombines TRBV12-5 with TRBJ2-1, with D unresolved. V dropped 6 bases and J dropped 9 bases, with 15 bases sitting between them. CDR3 length: 13 residues. Germline CDR1 reads LGHNT; CDR2 reads FRNRAP. DNA of the CDR3: TGTGCTAGTGGGCCGTCGATTAAGATTGAGCAGTTCTTC. Its translation: CASGPSIKIEQFF.

This clone was recorded once. The V call is TRBV2, the J call TRBJ2-7; TRBD2 matches at 16 bases. The CDR3 loop spans 19 amino acids. V was pared by 8 bases and J by 6 bases, with 19 bases of the junction left unmatched. The germline gives CDR1 SNHLY, CDR2 FYNNEI. The CDR3 DNA reads TGTGCCAGCGCCCCAACCGGGACTAGCGGGAGGGATTCCCTAGGCGAGCAGTACTTC. Translation: CASAPTGTSGRDSLGEQYF.

The chain couples TRBV7-9 to TRBJ2-7; TRBD2 is a possible D gene (6 bases). This CDR3 has 15 residues. From germline, CDR1 is SEHNR and CDR2 FQNEAQ (reference sequence). V lost 4 bases and J 4 bases, leaving 17 bases between the germline ends. Here the CDR3 reads CASSSLGGAFYEQYF. As DNA, the CDR3 is TGTGCCAGCAGCTCCCTTGGAGGGGCTTTTTACGAGCAGTACTTC.

This sequence joins TRBV9 and TRBJ2-2; perhaps TRBD1 as D (6 bases). Trimming removed 2 bases from V and 1 base from J, with 9 bases in between. The V gene's germline CDR1 is SGDLS and CDR2 YYNGEE. The CDR3 runs 15 residues. The CDR3 DNA sequence: TGTGCCAGCAGCGTCGGCAGGGGGAACACCGGGGAGCTGTTTTTT. Its translation is CASSVGRGNTGELFF.

This clone was recorded a few times. The chain carries TRBV28 and TRBJ1-1; TRBD1 might be the D (5 bases). Per the germline V gene, CDR1 is MDHEN and CDR2 is SYDVKM. The CDR3 contains 11 residues. Trimming took 7 bases from V and 6 from J, leaving 9 bases between them. CDR3 residues: CASTLGAEAFF. The DNA of the CDR3 is TGTGCCAGCACCCTAGGGGCTGAAGCTTTCTTT.

This clone was seen only a few times. The chain uses TRBV6-6 and TRBJ1-2; D is possibly TRBD1 (6 bases). V gave up 2 bases and J gave up 2 bases, with 12 bases separating them. Germline V gene lookup returns CDR1 MNHNY and CDR2 SVGAGI (reference sequence). This CDR3 region has 15 residues. The CDR3, as DNA: TGTGCCAGCAGTTACAGAACAGGGTGGAACTATGGCTACACCTTC. Its translation: CASSYRTGWNYGYTF.

As concerns this clone: The sample has other DNA sequences that encode this CDR3 too. The gene calls are TRBV27 and TRBJ1-5; tentative D call: TRBD1 (5 bases). CDR1 and CDR2 (germline): MNHEY, SMNVEV (reference sequence). Trimming removed 4 bases at V and 0 bases at J, with 7 bases between. The CDR3 length is 14 residues. For the CDR3, the DNA is TGTGCCAGCAGTTGGGGGGATAGCAATCAGCCCCAGCATTTT. This encodes CASSWGDSNQPQHF.

This clone was seen only a few times. V and J are TRBV4-3 and TRBJ2-1; maybe TRBD2 (6 bases). CDR1 is LGHNA, CDR2 YSLEER, per germline. Trimming took off 0 bases at V and 3 bases at J, with 12 bases between the two ends. This CDR3 spans 16 amino acids. The CDR3 protein is CASSQEAGGGYNEQFF. CDR3 DNA: TGCGCCAGCAGCCAAGAGGCCGGGGGTGGCTACAATGAGCAGTTCTTC.

The chain uses TRBV28 and TRBJ1-2; TRBD1 aligns across 7 bases. Losses at the gene ends were 6 bases for V and 2 bases for J; bases not matched to a gene: 3. This CDR3 contains 13 residues. Germline V lookup: CDR1 MDHEN, CDR2 SYDVKM. DNA for the CDR3: TGTGCCAGCAGCTTCAGGGGGAACTATGGCTACACCTTC. This sequence encodes CASSFRGNYGYTF.

The rearrangement uses TRBV7-6 and TRBJ1-1, with a weak D call TRBD1 (5 bases). Germline V gene lookup returns CDR1 SGHVS and CDR2 FNYEAQ. The CDR3 consists of 14 residues. The V gene lost 2 bases and the J gene lost 6 bases, with 13 bases spanning the gap. CDR3 protein: CASSLSQGLAEAFF. The CDR3, as DNA: TGTGCCAGCAGCTTAAGTCAGGGCCTGGCTGAAGCTTTCTTT. The entire variable domain, with the rest obtained from reference TRBV7-6 and TRBJ1-1, is as follows: GAGVSQSPRYKVTKRGQDVALRCDPISGHVSLYWYRQALGQGPEFLTYFNYEAQQDKSGLPNDRFSAERPEGSISTLTIQRTEQRDSAMYRCASSLSQGLAEAFFGQGTRLTVV.

In its sample, this clone was seen once. This chain links TRBV9 with TRBJ1-1; D may be TRBD1 (6 bases). V shed 2 bases and J shed 2 bases, with 13 bases lying between them. Germline-derived CDR1 and CDR2 are SGDLS and YYNGEE. The CDR3 totals 15 residues. The CDR3 reads CASSVLPGHNTEAFF. The CDR3 DNA reads TGTGCCAGCAGCGTCCTACCGGGACACAACACTGAAGCTTTCTTT.

The V gene is TRBV25-1, the J gene TRBJ2-4; tentatively, D is TRBD2 (5 bases). Germline CDR1 is MGHDK and CDR2 is SYGVNS. The CDR3 is made up of 13 amino acids. V lost 7 bases and J 0 bases, leaving 7 bases between the germline ends. The CDR3 DNA reads as TGTGCCAGCACCGGGGAAGCCAAAAACATTCAGTACTTC. The encoded protein is CASTGEAKNIQYF.